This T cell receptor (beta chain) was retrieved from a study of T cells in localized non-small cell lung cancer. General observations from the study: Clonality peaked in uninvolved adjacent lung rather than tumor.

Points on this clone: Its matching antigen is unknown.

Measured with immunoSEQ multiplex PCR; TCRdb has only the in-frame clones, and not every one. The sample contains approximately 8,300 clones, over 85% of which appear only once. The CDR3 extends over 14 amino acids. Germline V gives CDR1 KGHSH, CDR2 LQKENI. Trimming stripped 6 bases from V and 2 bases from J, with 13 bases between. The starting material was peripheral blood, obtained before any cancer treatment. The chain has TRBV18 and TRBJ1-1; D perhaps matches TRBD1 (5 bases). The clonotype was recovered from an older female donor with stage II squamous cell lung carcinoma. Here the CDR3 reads CASSPGDSNTEAFF. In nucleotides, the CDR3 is TGTGCCAGCTCGCCGGGAGACAGTAACACTGAAGCTTTCTTT.